This TCR beta chain was captured by sequencing in a study of cytomegalovirus exposure and HLA in healthy donors. Whole-study results and caveats: In an earlier analysis, productive rearrangement rates for most beta V segments clustered near 87% or 30%. The authors later found TCR association rates varying by HLA locus, with DRB1 most and HLA-C fewest. A link between a missense DCLRE1C variant and TCR beta V- and J-gene trimming emerged from a later analysis.

In the PCR, 60 Vbeta and 13 Jbeta primers were used. Libraries were prepared by immunoSEQ multiplex PCR; TCRdb keeps only in-frame clonotypes and omits some of them. The data show fewer than 200,000 clones, about 70% seen once. A note on this clone: Its target is unknown.

The V and J ends lost 6 bases and 2 bases respectively, with 19 bases between them. This CDR3 region has 17 residues. The germline gives CDR1 KGHSH, CDR2 LQKENI. Sample: PBMCs. This clonotype originated in a woman aged 30 to 39 in good health and CMV-seronegative. J is TRBJ2-2 and V is TRBV18, with D maybe TRBD1 (5 bases). The CDR3, as DNA: TGTGCCAGCTCGCCCTACAAGCGACAGCAAAACACCGGGGAGCTGTTTTTT. Translating it yields CASSPYKRQQNTGELFF.